A selection of T cell receptor beta chains follows, all from one sample in a study of CD8+ T cells in alopecia areata. Method: immunoSEQ multiplex PCR; TCRdb's copy keeps in-frame clones and lacks some. The sample records 150,000 to 200,000 clones, just over 65% being singletons. The sample was CD4+ T cells sorted from blood, taken at week 4, from a patient treated with tofacitinib. These receptors were collected from a human donor with alopecia areata. Each CDR3 is given with its conserved first and last residue. A D gene is named only where the DNA matches it firmly. Clone size is stated in some rows and not others, as once, few, many or a class when expanded.

size: .; D: TRBD1; V: TRBV29-1; J: TRBJ1-2; DNA: TGCAGCGTTGACCGACAGGGGGTCTATGGCTACACCTTC; CDR3: CSVDRQGVYGYTF
size: .; D: .; V: TRBV15; J: TRBJ1-1; DNA: TGTGCCACCAGCAGAGATTCTTTGAACACTGAAGCTTTCTTT; CDR3: CATSRDSLNTEAFF
size: .; D: TRBD2; V: TRBV9; J: TRBJ2-5; DNA: TGTGCCAGCAGCGTCGGGGTAGCGGGGGCCACGTCCCCCCAAGAGACCCAGTACTTC; CDR3: CASSVGVAGATSPQETQYF
size: few; D: .; V: TRBV2; J: TRBJ2-1; DNA: TGTGCCAGCAGGGCCAATGAGCAGTTCTTC; CDR3: CASRANEQFF
size: .; D: .; V: TRBV25-1; J: TRBJ1-1; DNA: TGTGCCAGCAGTGAACCAGGGAACACTGAAGCTTTCTTT; CDR3: CASSEPGNTEAFF
size: .; D: .; V: TRBV30; J: TRBJ2-7; DNA: TGTGCCTGGAGTGTACTAGGGAACGAGCAGTACTTC; CDR3: CAWSVLGNEQYF
size: few; D: .; V: TRBV9; J: TRBJ1-6; DNA: TGTGCCAGCAGCGTTTCAGTGGCAAATTCACCCCTCCACTTT; CDR3: CASSVSVANSPLHF
size: .; D: TRBD1; V: TRBV10-3; J: TRBJ2-3; DNA: TGTGCCATCAGTGGACAGGGTTCAGATACGCAGTATTTT; CDR3: CAISGQGSDTQYF
size: .; D: .; V: TRBV9; J: TRBJ1-1; DNA: TGTGCCAGCAGCGTAGAAAGGGGGGACACTGAAGCTTTCTTT; CDR3: CASSVERGDTEAFF
size: .; D: .; V: TRBV5-1; J: TRBJ2-2; DNA: TGCGCCAGCAGCTTACGCTCGAACACCGGGGAGCTGTTTTTT; CDR3: CASSLRSNTGELFF
size: .; D: .; V: TRBV30; J: TRBJ1-2; DNA: TGTGCCTGGAGCGACATCTATGGCTACACCTTC; CDR3: CAWSDIYGYTF
size: .; D: TRBD1; V: TRBV27; J: TRBJ1-2; DNA: TGTGCCAGCAGTTTTGGTTGGGACAGGGGTAACTATGGCTACACCTTC; CDR3: CASSFGWDRGNYGYTF
size: .; D: TRBD1; V: TRBV9; J: TRBJ1-6; DNA: TGTGCCAGCAGCGTCACAGGGGGCGATAATTCACCCCTCCACTTT; CDR3: CASSVTGGDNSPLHF
size: few; D: .; V: TRBV5-1; J: TRBJ2-7; DNA: TGCGCCAGCAGCTTGGCGGGACAACCCTACGAGCAGTACTTC; CDR3: CASSLAGQPYEQYF
size: .; D: .; V: TRBV18; J: TRBJ2-6; DNA: TGTGCCAGCTCACCACAAGGGATAGTCTCTGGGGCCAACGTCCTGACTTTC; CDR3: CASSPQGIVSGANVLTF
size: .; D: .; V: TRBV25-1; J: TRBJ1-2; DNA: TGTGCCAGCATACGGTCTGGCTACACCTTC; CDR3: CASIRSGYTF
size: .; D: .; V: TRBV29-1; J: TRBJ2-7; DNA: TGCAGCACCAAGCACAAGGGAAGGTCCTACGAGCAGTACTTC; CDR3: CSTKHKGRSYEQYF
size: few; D: TRBD2; V: TRBV19; J: TRBJ2-7; DNA: TGTGCCAGTAGTATGCGACTAGCGGGGGGTGAGCAGTACTTC; CDR3: CASSMRLAGGEQYF
size: .; D: .; V: TRBV14; J: TRBJ2-2; DNA: TGTGCCAGCAGCCAAGTCCGGGTTAACACCGGGGAGCTGTTTTTT; CDR3: CASSQVRVNTGELFF
size: .; D: TRBD1; V: TRBV7-6; J: TRBJ2-5; DNA: TGTGCCAGCAGCATACCCACAGGGGGCCTCGAGACCCAGTACTTC; CDR3: CASSIPTGGLETQYF
size: few; D: .; V: TRBV7-9; J: TRBJ2-7; DNA: TGTGCCAGCAGCTTCCGTTCGGGACCGAAGGGCTACGAGCAGTACTTC; CDR3: CASSFRSGPKGYEQYF
size: .; D: .; V: TRBV29-1; J: TRBJ2-1; DNA: TGCAGCGTTGTTGCAGGGTTCTCCTACAATGAGCAGTTCTTC; CDR3: CSVVAGFSYNEQFF
size: .; D: .; V: TRBV6-6; J: TRBJ2-3; DNA: TGTGCCAGCAGTTTTGTGGGGGGCACAGATACGCAGTATTTT; CDR3: CASSFVGGTDTQYF
size: .; D: .; V: TRBV29-1; J: TRBJ1-1; DNA: TGCAGCGTTGAGGGACGGTTGAACACTGAAGCTTTCTTT; CDR3: CSVEGRLNTEAFF
size: few; D: TRBD1; V: TRBV30; J: TRBJ1-1; DNA: TGTGCCTGGAGTCCCTGGTCAGGGGGCACTGAAGCTTTCTTT; CDR3: CAWSPWSGGTEAFF
size: few; D: TRBD1; V: TRBV7-2; J: TRBJ1-2; DNA: TGTGCCAGCAGCTTAAACGGACAGGCCTATGGCTACACCTTC; CDR3: CASSLNGQAYGYTF
size: once; D: .; V: TRBV30; J: TRBJ1-2; DNA: TGTGCCTGGATAGGAGGATTAGGGAACTATGGCTACACCTTC; CDR3: CAWIGGLGNYGYTF
size: .; D: .; V: TRBV18; J: TRBJ1-2; DNA: TGTGCCAGCTCACTGGACGGACCTGATCTGGGTGGCTACACCTTC; CDR3: CASSLDGPDLGGYTF
size: once; D: TRBD1; V: TRBV29-1; J: TRBJ1-1; DNA: TGCAGCGTACTTAGGGGACAGGGGAGAACTGAAGCTTTCTTT; CDR3: CSVLRGQGRTEAFF